The 29 T cell receptor beta chains listed next were all sequenced from one sample in a study of regulatory T cells in long-lasting Graves disease. With iRepertoire HTBI primers and Arm-PCR of CDR3 regions, TCR beta libraries were built. TCRdb re-called the multiplex PCR reads with MiXCR, one entry per CDR3 protein. The table lists some 370,000 distinct CDR3 sequences, 10% to 15% of them singletons. Sample time point: newly diagnosed GD, antithyroid drugs for less than 3 months. PBMC-extracted RNA yielded the TCR library. This sample was also put to use in a study of T cells in Graves' hyperthyroidism and ophthalmopathy.

Material: peripheral blood mononuclear cells (PBMCs), obtained at new diagnosis, from a patient treated with antithyroid drugs. These receptor sequences come from a woman aged 18-35 years with Graves disease.

This clonotype was seen ten or more times. The V call is TRBV7-9, the J call TRBJ2-1, with D tentatively TRBD1 (5 bases). Between the trimmed V and J ends, which lost 4 bases and 15 bases, there was a span of 28 bases. Germline-derived CDR1 and CDR2 are SEHNR and FQNEAQ (reference sequence). This CDR3 region has 16 residues. The CDR3 DNA sequence: TGTGCCAGCAGCTCCCTTAAAGCACGACAGACCCGATCACGGTTCTTC. This codes for CASSSLKARQTRSRFF.

The chain links TRBV7-9 to TRBJ2-3, with 9 bases aligning to TRBD1. V shed 4 bases and J 0 bases; nucleotides not matched to a gene: 8. CDR1 SEHNR and CDR2 FQNEAQ come from the germline V gene (reference sequence). The CDR3 runs 17 residues. In DNA, the CDR3 is TGTGCCAGCAGCTCTAACAGGGGGCTTTGGAGCACAGATACGCAGTATTTT. It specifies CASSSNRGLWSTDTQYF.

This clonotype was observed a handful of times. The chain uses TRBV14 and TRBJ2-1; 8 nucleotides line up with TRBD1. After removal of 4 bases from V and 2 bases from J, the junction contained 4 bases not matched to a gene. This CDR3 comprises 15 residues. CDR1 and CDR2 (germline): SGHDN, FVKESK. CDR3 loop: CASSLRQGPYNEQFF. As DNA, the CDR3 is TGTGCCAGCAGCCTCCGACAGGGGCCCTACAATGAGCAGTTCTTC.

This clonotype was seen at least ten times. This chain links TRBV11-2 with TRBJ2-5, with D unresolved. CDR1 is SGHAT and CDR2 is FQNNGV in the germline V gene. The CDR3 is made up of 12 amino acids. V was cut by 6 bases and J by 5 bases, with 10 bases left in between. CDR3 amino acids: CASSPAGETQYF. The CDR3 nucleotides are TGTGCCAGCAGTCCCGCCGGGGAGACCCAGTACTTC.

Ten or more counts support this clonotype. The chain has TRBV28 and TRBJ2-3; tentative D call: TRBD2 (5 bases). The germline CDR1 and CDR2 sequences are MDHEN and SYDVKM. V shed 2 bases and J shed 4 bases, with 10 bases lying between them. The CDR3 is 14 amino acids. Here the CDR3 DNA reads TGTGCCAGCAGTTTAGAGGGAGTTTCAGATACGCAGTATTTT. It specifies CASSLEGVSDTQYF.

This clonotype showed up many times. V and J are TRBV20-1 and TRBJ2-7; D not resolved. With 7 bases removed from V and 4 bases from J, the gap between germline ends came to 14 bases. This CDR3 spans 12 amino acids. Looked up from germline, CDR1 is DFQATT and CDR2 is SNEGSKA (reference sequence). CDR3 nucleotide sequence: TGCAGTGGGTTGGGCAGAAGATACGAGCAGTACTTC. Translation gives CSGLGRRYEQYF.

The chain recombines TRBV3-1 with TRBJ2-5; D might be TRBD2 (6 bases). Germline CDR1 is LGHDT and CDR2 is YNNKEL (reference sequence). The CDR3 loop spans 16 amino acids. V shed 4 bases and J shed 4 bases, with 19 bases lying between them. Here the CDR3 reads CASSLLLWGERETQYF. DNA of the CDR3: TGTGCCAGCAGCCTCCTCCTCTGGGGGGAACGAGAGACCCAGTACTTC.

Ten or more counts support this clonotype. The chain links TRBV19 to TRBJ2-5, with D possibly being TRBD2 (5 bases). From germline, CDR1 is LNHDA and CDR2 SQIVND (reference sequence). The CDR3 length is 15 residues. V lost 6 bases, J lost 1 base, and 15 bases lay in between. The CDR3 is CASRVYHGIQETQYF. The CDR3 DNA is TGTGCCAGTAGAGTTTATCACGGGATCCAAGAGACCCAGTACTTC.

In its sample, this clonotype was seen many times. The chain couples TRBV24-1 to TRBJ2-7; D may be TRBD1 or TRBD2 (5 bases each). This CDR3 has 15 residues. V lost 2 bases and J 1 base, leaving 11 bases between the germline ends. Germline V gene data show CDR1 as KGHDR and CDR2 as SFDVKD. CDR3 residues: CATSDSTADSYEQYF. The CDR3 DNA is TGTGCCACCAGTGATTCGACAGCGGATTCCTACGAGCAGTACTTC.

Comment on this clonotype: Just one base apart from a much larger clone, this may be a read error. Here the CDR3 DNA reads TGTGCCATCAGTCCAGGAGGGAATCCTCTCAATGAGCAGTACTTC. Translation gives CAISPGGNPLNEQYF. V is TRBV10-3 and J is TRBJ2-5, with D possibly being TRBD2 (6 bases). Trimming took 5 bases from V and 11 from J, leaving 24 bases between them. Germline CDR1 is ENHRY and CDR2 is SYGVKD. The CDR3 runs 15 residues.

This clonotype was detected many times. This chain links TRBV20-1 with TRBJ2-1, with a possible D match to TRBD1 (8 bases). Germline CDR1 DFQATT, CDR2 SNEGSKA (reference sequence). Trimming cost V 0 bases and J 8 bases, with 17 bases left between them. This CDR3 has 15 amino acids. The CDR3 region is CSARDQQGGLDEQFF. CDR3 nucleotides: TGCAGTGCTAGAGATCAACAGGGGGGGTTGGATGAGCAGTTCTTC.

The gene calls are TRBV19 and TRBJ2-2; D is uncertain. Germline assignment: CDR1 LNHDA and CDR2 SQIVND (reference sequence). The CDR3 is made up of 16 amino acids. V shed 3 bases and J shed 7 bases, with 18 bases lying between them. The CDR3 DNA follows: TGTGCCAGTAGTATCAAACTACTTGTGTCCAACGGGGAGCTGTTTTTT. Protein: CASSIKLLVSNGELFF. The variable domain in full, with the rest retrieved from reference TRBV19 and TRBJ2-2, is DGGITQSPKYLFRKEGQNVTLSCEQNLNHDAMYWYRQDPGQGLRLIYYSQIVNDFQKGDIAEGYSVSREKKESFPLTVTSAQKNPTAFYLCASSIKLLVSNGELFFGEGSRLTVL.

This clonotype was counted many times. The chain recombines TRBV25-1 with TRBJ2-1, with 7 nucleotides matching TRBD1. Per the germline V gene, CDR1 is MGHDK and CDR2 is SYGVNS. The ends lost 3 bases at V and 4 bases at J; junction bases unmatched: 15. The CDR3 length is 18 residues. In DNA, the CDR3 is TGTGCCAGCAGTGATATGCACAGGGGAAAATTTCTTTACAATGAGCAGTTCTTC. Protein sequence: CASSDMHRGKFLYNEQFF.

This clonotype was seen ten or more times. The chain combines TRBV15 with TRBJ2-4; D may correspond to TRBD1 or TRBD2 (5 bases each). Germline assignment: CDR1 LNHNV and CDR2 YYDKDF (reference sequence). CDR3 length: 15 residues. Deletions cut 5 bases from V and 6 bases from J, with 17 bases between. The CDR3 DNA reads TGTGCCACCAGCGATGATCCGCCGGGGCGAAACATTCAGTACTTC. Translated: CATSDDPPGRNIQYF.

The chain is built from TRBV7-8 and TRBJ1-6, with 8 bases aligning to TRBD1. CDR1 SGHVS and CDR2 FQNEAQ come from the germline V gene. Trimming removed 3 bases from V and 7 bases from J; junction bases left unmatched: 5. The CDR3 is 15 residues long. DNA for the CDR3: TGTGCCAGCAGCTTCGGACAGGGAGGGAATTCACCCCTCCACTTT. This translates into CASSFGQGGNSPLHF.

This clonotype was seen ten or more times. The chain is built from TRBV6-5 and TRBJ1-5; no definite D call. Germline CDR1 MNHEY, CDR2 SVGAGI. V dropped 0 bases and J dropped 4 bases, with 10 bases sitting between them. The CDR3 runs to 15 residues. Here the CDR3 DNA reads TGTGCCAGCAGTTACTCGTGGAGCTCGAATCAGCCCCAGCATTTT. It yields the protein CASSYSWSSNQPQHF.

This clonotype appeared a few times. A much larger clone is a single base away; this may be a read error. This chain links TRBV6-2 or TRBV6-3 with TRBJ1-1, with unresolved D. The CDR3 is made up of 13 amino acids. Germline V gene data show CDR1 as MNHEY and CDR2 as SVGEGT. The CDR3 here is CVSSYKGSTEAFF. CDR3 nucleotide sequence: TGTGTCAGCAGTTACAAAGGAAGTACTGAAGCTTTCTTT.

In regard to this clonotype: A much larger clone lies a single base off, so this may be a read error. This rearrangement joins TRBV6-1 to TRBJ1-6, with TRBD1 matching over 8 bases. Germline V gene lookup returns CDR1 MNHNS and CDR2 SASEGT. The CDR3 is made up of 15 amino acids. Trimming at V came to 5 bases and at J to 9 bases, leaving 9 bases not matched to a gene. CDR3 sequence (DNA): TGTGCCAGCAGTCACGAGGACAGGGCGAGTTCACCCCTCCACTTT. Protein product: CASSHEDRASSPLHF.

This clonotype was recorded a few times. V usage is TRBV5-5 and J usage is TRBJ2-1, with 9 positions matching TRBD2. The CDR3 totals 16 residues. Germline lookup yields CDR1 SGHKS and CDR2 YYEKEE (reference sequence). Germline trimming cut 4 bases from V and 8 bases from J; bases unmatched to any gene: 13. CDR3 amino acids: CASSVQRQRGVYEQFF. DNA of the CDR3: TGTGCCAGCAGCGTTCAACGGCAGCGGGGGGTTTATGAGCAGTTCTTC.

This clonotype was seen at least ten times. V is TRBV27 and J is TRBJ1-6, with 10 bases that match TRBD1. This CDR3 spans 19 amino acids. V was pared by 4 bases and J by 6 bases, with 15 bases of the junction left unmatched. Germline CDR1 MNHEY, CDR2 SMNVEV (reference sequence). CDR3 loop: CASSSHRPGQGFGNSPLHF. The CDR3 coding sequence is TGTGCCAGCAGTTCCCACCGACCGGGACAGGGGTTTGGTAATTCACCCCTCCACTTT.

With regard to this clonotype: A single base separates this from a much larger clone, so it may be a read error. The gene calls are TRBV7-3 and TRBJ2-1; D is unclear. The CDR3 extends over 15 amino acids. Germline loops: CDR1 SGHTA, CDR2 FQGTGA. In nucleotides, the CDR3 is TGTGCCAACAGCTTAAGAGCAGGTCCCTACAATGAGCAGTTCTTC. Encoded protein: CANSLRAGPYNEQFF.

This clonotype was picked up many times. The chain employs TRBV28 and TRBJ2-2; D remains unclear. V lost 8 bases, J lost 4 bases, and 11 bases lay in between. The CDR3 is 13 residues long. The germline gives CDR1 MDHEN, CDR2 SYDVKM. The CDR3 loop is CASPSVSTGELFF. The CDR3 region has the DNA TGTGCCAGCCCCAGCGTAAGCACCGGGGAGCTGTTTTTT. The complete variable domain, with remaining parts taken from reference TRBV28 and TRBJ2-2, reads DVKVTQSSRYLVKRTGEKVFLECVQDMDHENMFWYRQDPGLGLRLIYFSYDVKMKEKGDIPEGYSVSREKKERFSLILESASTNQTSMYLCASPSVSTGELFFGEGSRLTVL.

The CDR3 here is CASSYRRRDTDTQYF. The CDR3 DNA reads as TGTGCCAGCAGTTACCGGCGGCGGGACACAGATACGCAGTATTTT. The chain uses TRBV6-5 and TRBJ2-3, with D possibly being TRBD2 (6 bases). The V and J ends lost 2 bases and 2 bases respectively, with 11 bases between them. The CDR3 contains 15 residues. Germline CDR1 is MNHEY and CDR2 is SVGAGI.

In this sample, this clonotype turned up many times. The chain is built from TRBV7-2 and TRBJ2-3; D may be TRBD2 (6 bases). In germline, CDR1 is SGHTA, CDR2 FQGNSA. The V end lost 5 bases, the J end lost 4 bases, and 10 bases lay between the germline ends. CDR3 size: 13 residues. The CDR3 bases are TGTGCCAGCAGCCCCCGACTAGCAGATACGCAGTATTTT. It yields the protein CASSPRLADTQYF.

In this sample, this clonotype turned up many times. The chain carries TRBV10-3 and TRBJ2-1; 7 bases are a match to TRBD2. This CDR3 spans 15 amino acids. Trimming removed 10 bases from V and 0 bases from J; junction bases left unmatched: 9. Germline V CDR1 and CDR2: ENHRY, SYGVKD. The CDR3 protein is CASARGDGSYNEQFF. CDR3 DNA: TGTGCCAGCGCTCGGGGGGATGGCTCCTACAATGAGCAGTTCTTC.

V gene TRBV2 combines with J gene TRBJ2-1; 14 positions match TRBD2. The CDR3 is 12 amino acids. V was pared by 10 bases and J by 9 bases, with 2 bases of the junction left unmatched. From germline, CDR1 is SNHLY and CDR2 FYNNEI. This CDR3 is CAIGTSGGEQFF. In nucleotides, the CDR3 is TGTGCCATCGGGACTAGCGGGGGTGAGCAGTTCTTC.

To note about this clonotype: A clone one base away is much larger, so this may be a read error. This chain links TRBV6-2 or TRBV6-3 with TRBJ2-1, with TRBD1 matching over 7 bases. There are 16 residues in the CDR3. CDR1 MNHEY and CDR2 SVGEGT come from the germline V gene. CDR3 coding DNA: TGTGCCAGCAGTTACTCGACAGGGCGGACGGGCAATGAGCAGCTCTTC. Residues: CASSYSTGRTGNEQLF.

In its sample, this clonotype was seen many times. The V gene is TRBV10-3, the J gene TRBJ2-1; 9 nucleotides agree with TRBD2. V dropped 10 bases and J dropped 0; count of bases not matched to a gene: 10. The CDR3 is made up of 16 amino acids. Germline CDR1 ENHRY, CDR2 SYGVKD. CDR3 amino acids: CATSTAGGNSYNEQFF. CDR3 nucleotides: TGTGCCACATCCACGGCGGGGGGGAACTCCTACAATGAGCAGTTCTTC.

This clonotype was observed a few times. The chain employs TRBV20-1 and TRBJ2-5; D ambiguous. Trimming left V 0 bases short and J 3 bases short, with 8 bases between. The CDR3 loop spans 13 amino acids. Germline V gene sequence: CDR1 DFQATT, CDR2 SNEGSKA (reference sequence). CDR3 sequence (DNA): TGCAGTGCTAGAGATTCCGTGGAAGAGACCCAGTACTTC. Amino acid sequence: CSARDSVEETQYF.